This T cell receptor beta chain was obtained from a study of blood T cells in healthy people across ages. Donors each provided around 10 milliliters of peripheral blood. Study conclusions and caveats: PBMC samples, being unsorted, prevented any conclusive comparison of naive and antigen-experienced cells. Shifts in expanded clonotypes may have been confounded by donor CMV status, which was unknown. Both higher diversity and more naive CD4+ cells marked long-lived donors when set against aged donors.

This clonotype has ten or more counts. Its antigen is still unknown. The authors ran a second PCR of roughly 7 to 11 cycles using a sample-barcoded 5' primer and a J-beta primer mix. One entry per CDR3 protein results from TCRdb running MiXCR on the 5' RACE reads. The table records about 780,000 distinct CDR3 sequences, 62% of them present only once. The receptor's source is a man aged 25 to 40 in good health. Input material: blood.

In DNA, the CDR3 is TGTGCCTGGAGTGTAACAGCCAATCAGCCCCAGCATTTT. Residues: CAWSVTANQPQHF. The chain joins TRBV30 to TRBJ1-5, with D unresolved. Germline CDR1 GTSNPN, CDR2 SVGIG (reference sequence). V lost 0 bases and J 3 bases, leaving 6 bases between the germline ends. The CDR3 consists of 13 residues.